The clone carrying this T cell receptor (beta chain) showed up just once. Its target is not known. The PCR had 60 Vbeta and 13 Jbeta primers. Using immunoSEQ multiplex PCR, the repertoire was profiled, and TCRdb retains in-frame clones only, with some absent. The sample lists 230,000 or so clones; about nine tenths were seen once. This sample is part of a study of cytomegalovirus exposure and HLA in healthy donors. Findings and caveats of the study: A further, later analysis showed that HLA-associated TCR beta chains (compared with equally common others) were more clonally expanded. According to an earlier analysis, most TCR beta V segments yielded productive rearrangements about 87% or about 30% of the time. A reported reduction in N-insertions relative to the approximately 640-donor mean was seen in an Asian-associated ancestry cluster in a later analysis. Analyses of presence and absence presupposed an approximately uniform sequencing depth across donors.

The material sequenced was PBMCs. The sequence was obtained from a girl aged 2 to 9 in good health and CMV-seronegative.

CDR3 amino acids: CASSLGGTSGNTIYF. The CDR3 DNA reads TGTGCCAGCAGCTTAGGAGGCACCTCTGGAAACACCATATATTTT. V and J are TRBV7-2 and TRBJ1-3; D remains unclear. This CDR3 is 15 amino acids long. The germline CDR1 and CDR2 sequences are SGHTA and FQGNSA. Trimming removed 1 base at V and 0 bases at J, with 7 bases between.